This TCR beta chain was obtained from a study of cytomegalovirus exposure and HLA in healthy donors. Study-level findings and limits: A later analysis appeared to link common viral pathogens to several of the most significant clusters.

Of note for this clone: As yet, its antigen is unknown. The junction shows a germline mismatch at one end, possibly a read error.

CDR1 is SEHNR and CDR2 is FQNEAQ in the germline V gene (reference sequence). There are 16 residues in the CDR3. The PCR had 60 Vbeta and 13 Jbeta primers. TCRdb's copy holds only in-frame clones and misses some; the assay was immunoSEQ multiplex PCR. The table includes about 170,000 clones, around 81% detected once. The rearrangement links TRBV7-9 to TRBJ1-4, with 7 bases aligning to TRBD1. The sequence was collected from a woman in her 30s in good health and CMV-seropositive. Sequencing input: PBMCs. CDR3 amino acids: CSSSRGRQGLDEKLFF. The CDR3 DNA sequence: TGTTCCAGCAGCCGTGGAAGACAGGGTCTGGATGAAAAACTGTTTTTT.